The 17 T cell receptor beta chains below come from one sample, sequenced in a study of patients and donors after allogeneic stem cell transplantation. TCRdb itself ran the RT-PCR reads through MiXCR, one entry per CDR3 protein. Of about 200,000 distinct CDR3 sequences detected, around 41% appear once; the ten largest clones hold roughly 11%. The sample was blood, either unsorted or a sorted T cell fraction (not recorded which). Receptors originate from a human donor who was either an allogeneic HSCT recipient or a stem cell or donor lymphocyte infusion donor (not recorded which). It is not recorded whose cells these are; they may come from a transplant donor.

The table lists this clonotype with a few counts. This rearrangement joins TRBV5-5 to TRBJ1-1; maybe TRBD1 (6 bases). This CDR3 comprises 14 residues. Germline loops: CDR1 SGHKS, CDR2 YYEKEE (reference sequence). V was cut by 0 bases and J by 3 bases, with 9 bases left in between. CDR3: CASSLARGHTEAFF. The DNA for the CDR3 is TGTGCCAGCAGCTTGGCCAGGGGCCACACTGAAGCTTTCTTT.

V gene TRBV12-3 or TRBV12-4 combines with J gene TRBJ1-5; TRBD1 matches at 8 bases. The junction had 11 bases not matched to a gene; V was cut back by 6 bases and J by 1 base. The CDR3 loop spans 17 amino acids. This CDR3 is CASSSGTGVSSNQPQHF. DNA of the CDR3: TGTGCCAGCAGCTCCGGGACAGGCGTCTCGAGCAATCAGCCCCAGCATTTT.

The V gene is TRBV7-9, the J gene TRBJ1-1, with D uncertain. The CDR3 is made up of 14 amino acids. Germline V gene lookup returns CDR1 SEHNR and CDR2 FQNEAQ (reference sequence). The germline V and J ends were trimmed by 4 bases and 2 bases, with 11 bases remaining between them. CDR3 DNA sequence: TGTGCCAGCAGCTCGGGTCAGCCAAACACTGAAGCTTTCTTT. Its translation: CASSSGQPNTEAFF.

There are a few counts of this clonotype. The chain recombines TRBV20-1 with TRBJ2-1; 7 bases fit TRBD2. V dropped 3 bases and J dropped 2; count of bases not matched to a gene: 7. The CDR3 spans 15 residues. In germline, CDR1 is DFQATT, CDR2 SNEGSKA (reference sequence). CDR3 bases: TGCAGTGCTAGGAGAGGCGCGGGGGCCTACAATGAGCAGTTCTTC. This gives the protein CSARRGAGAYNEQFF.

The chain recombines TRBV5-3 with TRBJ2-3, with TRBD2 matching over 11 bases. TRBV5-3 qualifies as an ORF whose function is uncertain. The CDR3 is 16 residues long. V shed 5 bases, J shed 2 bases, and the junction held 7 bases outside the gene matches. This chain's CDR3 is CARRYSGGAPTDTQYF. As DNA, the CDR3 is TGTGCCAGAAGGTATAGCGGGGGGGCTCCCACAGATACGCAGTATTTT.

The sample holds a few counts of this clonotype. This chain uses TRBV2 with TRBJ1-2; D not resolved. With 6 bases removed from V and 0 bases from J, the gap between germline ends came to 11 bases. CDR1 is SNHLY, CDR2 FYNNEI, per germline. The CDR3 has 14 residues. The CDR3 spells CASRRAVSNYGYTF. CDR3 nucleotide sequence: TGTGCCAGCAGGCGGGCAGTATCTAACTATGGCTACACCTTC.

The CDR3 DNA reads TGTGCCAGCAGTTTATTCCCAGGGCCTAACTATGGCTACACCTTC. It yields the protein CASSLFPGPNYGYTF. This rearrangement joins TRBV12-3 or TRBV12-4 to TRBJ1-2; TRBD1 might be the D (5 bases). The V gene lost 2 bases and the J gene lost 0 bases, with 10 bases spanning the gap. This CDR3 spans 15 amino acids.

This clonotype was counted only a few times. The rearrangement joins TRBV18 to TRBJ1-1, with 9 bases that match TRBD1. The germline CDR1 and CDR2 sequences are KGHSH and LQKENI. The CDR3 loop spans 16 amino acids. J was trimmed by 1 base and V by 2 bases; bases with no gene match: 5. In nucleotides, the CDR3 is TGTGCCAGCTCACCAGGGACAGGGCAGGGGAACACTGAAGCTTTCTTT. Its protein is CASSPGTGQGNTEAFF. The full variable domain, in which reference TRBV18 and TRBJ1-1 provide the parts outside the CDR3, is NAGVMQNPRHLVRRRGQEARLRCSPMKGHSHVYWYRQLPEEGLKFMVYLQKENIIDESGMPKERFSAEFPKEGPSILRIQQVVRGDSAAYFCASSPGTGQGNTEAFFGQGTRLTVV.

The J gene is TRBJ1-3, the V gene TRBV12-3 or TRBV12-4; D unclear. V gave up 2 bases and J gave up 2 bases, with 10 bases separating them. The CDR3 is made up of 15 amino acids. The CDR3 nucleotides read TGTGCCAGCAGTTTATCACCCCCCCCTGGAAACACCATATATTTT. It specifies CASSLSPPPGNTIYF.

CDR3 loop: CASSLTGPRETQYF. In DNA, the CDR3 is TGTGCCAGCTCACTAACCGGGCCCCGAGAGACCCAGTACTTC. The chain is built from TRBV18 and TRBJ2-5; D gene ambiguous. Germline V gene data show CDR1 as KGHSH and CDR2 as LQKENI. CDR3 length equals 14 residues. The V end was cut by 4 bases, the J end by 4 bases, with 13 bases between. Full variable domain (rest looked up from reference TRBV18 and TRBJ2-5): NAGVMQNPRHLVRRRGQEARLRCSPMKGHSHVYWYRQLPEEGLKFMVYLQKENIIDESGMPKERFSAEFPKEGPSILRIQQVVRGDSAAYFCASSLTGPRETQYFGPGTRLLVL.

This clonotype was seen a few times. The chain joins TRBV6-1 to TRBJ1-2; 7 bases match TRBD1. Germline loops: CDR1 MNHNS, CDR2 SASEGT. V shed 9 bases and J 2 bases; nucleotides not matched to a gene: 6. The CDR3 is 13 amino acids. The CDR3 bases are TGTGCCAGTCTGGACAGGCGAAACTATGGCTACACCTTC. Translation: CASLDRRNYGYTF.

This chain links TRBV7-9 with TRBJ1-2, with D perhaps matching TRBD1 (6 bases). Germline values: CDR1 SEHNR, CDR2 FQNEAQ (reference sequence). With 5 bases removed from V and 6 bases from J, the gap between germline ends came to 13 bases. The CDR3 is 13 amino acids. This chain's CDR3 is CASSPGTFNGYTF. The CDR3 nucleotides read TGTGCCAGCAGCCCTGGGACATTCAATGGCTACACCTTC.

The rearrangement links TRBV4-3 to TRBJ2-1, with D perhaps matching TRBD2 (7 bases). Germline V gene sequence: CDR1 LGHNA, CDR2 YSLEER. The CDR3 is made up of 12 amino acids. The chain's CDR3 is CCVGGQQNEQFF. CDR3 sequence (DNA): TGCTGCGTGGGGGGGCAGCAGAATGAGCAGTTCTTC.

The V and J genes are TRBV6-2 or TRBV6-3 and TRBJ1-2; TRBD1 matches 9 bases. V gave up 5 bases and J gave up 2 bases; unmatched junction bases: 6. The germline CDR1 and CDR2 sequences are MNHEY and SVGEGT. The CDR3 runs 15 residues. The CDR3 region has the DNA TGTGCCAGCAGTCCCGGACAGGGGAGAAACTATGGCTACACCTTC. Protein: CASSPGQGRNYGYTF.

The chain links TRBV5-6 to TRBJ1-4; perhaps TRBD1 as D (5 bases). From germline, CDR1 is SGHDT and CDR2 YYEEEE. The CDR3 contains 15 residues. The V end was cut by 5 bases, the J end by 8 bases, with 19 bases between. In DNA form, the CDR3 reads TGTGCCAGCAGTCTACTGGGGCGGCCGGGGGAAAAACTGTTTTTT. The encoded protein is CASSLLGRPGEKLFF.

CDR3 sequence (DNA): TGCGCCAGCAGCCAAGATCCGGGACAGGGCTACGAGCAGTACTTC. It specifies CASSQDPGQGYEQYF. The V call is TRBV4-1, the J call TRBJ2-7; 9 nucleotides line up with TRBD1. The CDR3 sequence is 15 residues long. The V and J ends lost 0 bases and 3 bases, in that order; junction bases with no gene match: 3. Germline values: CDR1 MGHRA, CDR2 YSYEKL.

This rearrangement joins TRBV7-9 to TRBJ1-3, with D hard to call. This CDR3 is built from 14 residues. CDR1 and CDR2 from the germline V gene are SEHNR and FQNEAQ (reference sequence). Trimming removed 1 base from V and 7 bases from J, with 11 bases in between. The CDR3 sequence is CASSLGYRGNTIYF. DNA for the CDR3: TGTGCCAGCAGCTTAGGATATCGTGGGAACACCATATATTTT.